This T cell receptor (beta chain) was recovered during a study of CD8 T cells in Susac syndrome. V was cut by 2 bases and J by 14 bases, with 12 bases left in between. The length of the CDR3 is 10 residues. Germline loops: CDR1 DFQATT, CDR2 SNEGSKA (reference sequence). Random hexamers were used to reverse transcribe the RNA input (roughly 0.5 to 1 ug). It was immunoSEQ multiplex PCR that amplified TCR beta CDR3 across 54 Vbeta and 13 Jbeta. TCRdb reanalysed the immunoSEQ multiplex PCR reads using MiXCR and keeps one entry per CDR3 protein. The data show about 200,000 distinct CDR3 sequences, 95% seen once.

The genes are TRBV20-1 and TRBJ1-2; D gene uncertain. The receptor was isolated from a human donor in good health. Specimen: CD4+ T cells from PBMCs. This chain's CDR3 is CSARPGYNTF. In DNA form, the CDR3 reads TGCAGTGCTAGACCGGGATATAATACCTTC.